A selection of T cell receptor beta chains follows, all from one sample in a study of T-cell reconstitution after alpha-beta-depleted transplantation in children. TCRdb ran MiXCR on the PCR reads and lists one entry per CDR3 protein. This sample has 210,000 or so distinct CDR3 sequences, with approximately 9% found just once. This material consisted of PBMCs from the stem cell graft donor, taken from the stem cell graft. Receptors originate from a human donor who donated a stem cell graft to a child with acute lymphoblastic leukemia. The conserved cysteine and the conserved F or W are not part of the CDR3 here.

CDR3aa,j_gene,v_gene
ASSLGLLKTDPTNEKLF,TRBJ1-4,TRBV12-3/TRBV12-4
SARHHNEQF,TRBJ2-1,TRBV20-1
ASAPGTGGEETQY,TRBJ2-5,TRBV12-5
ASSPGINEQF,TRBJ2-1,TRBV11-2
ASTGTGRSNYGYT,TRBJ1-2,TRBV19
ASSQDWDRKYSNQPQH,TRBJ1-5,TRBV4-3
ASSGGQVLTEAF,TRBJ1-1,TRBV11-2
ASSPGEGDRDFGGYT,TRBJ1-2,TRBV4-2
ASSSEFGTGNSPLH,TRBJ1-6,TRBV7-9
ASSPSAGSGTEHSYEQY,TRBJ2-7,TRBV19
ASSRGGLNTGELF,TRBJ2-2,TRBV9
ASSDHGQGLETQY,TRBJ2-5,TRBV12-3/TRBV12-4
ATSEGEREQF,TRBJ2-1,TRBV24-1
ASSPEPGQGLSSYNEQF,TRBJ2-1,TRBV12-3/TRBV12-4
AWMGTGYNSPLH,TRBJ1-6,TRBV30
AISAGVREQF,TRBJ2-1,TRBV10-3
ASSLSPDNQETQY,TRBJ2-5,TRBV7-9
ASSLSPGGGNEQY,TRBJ2-7,TRBV7-2
ASSVGVGQEYGYT,TRBJ1-2,TRBV9
SARPRWTNEKLF,TRBJ1-4,TRBV20-1
SAPTLGSYNSPLH,TRBJ1-6,TRBV20-1
ASSFQGAYYNEQF,TRBJ2-1,TRBV7-2
ASSLQGEAEAF,TRBJ1-1,TRBV5-1
ASSPQEVGEAF,TRBJ1-1,TRBV12-3/TRBV12-4
ASSEAKNNYGYT,TRBJ1-2,TRBV6-1
SARDPRILYEQY,TRBJ2-7,TRBV20-1
SARLLAGGLLTDTQY,TRBJ2-3,TRBV20-1
ASSLRSGQAVAEAF,TRBJ1-1,TRBV12-3/TRBV12-4
ASSPGAPSYNEQF,TRBJ2-1,TRBV7-2
ASGRRFVGGSSYNEQF,TRBJ2-1,TRBV11-2
ASSQVLGLAKNIQY,TRBJ2-4,TRBV4-2
ASSSPGSNEQF,TRBJ2-1,TRBV7-6
ASSLALKHSSYNSPLH,TRBJ1-6,TRBV7-8
SASGDTEAF,TRBJ1-1,TRBV20-1
ASSSEVVGTGAHEQF,TRBJ2-1,TRBV4-3
APPRGDGNTIY,TRBJ1-3,TRBV27
ASSAGQGYGYT,TRBJ1-2,TRBV12-3/TRBV12-4
ASSYHRDGEAFSTDTQY,TRBJ2-3,TRBV6-5
ASSQAGGPSYNEQF,TRBJ2-1,TRBV5-1
ASSRTTGYNEQF,TRBJ2-1,TRBV18
ASAWGGESTEAF,TRBJ1-1,TRBV5-1
ASSESRSPRGESGANVLT,TRBJ2-6,TRBV10-1
ATRDRGVGETQY,TRBJ2-5,TRBV3-1
ACSERGVRRGYT,TRBJ1-2,TRBV30
ASSSGLALETQY,TRBJ2-5,TRBV5-1
ASSLEEGIEQY,TRBJ2-7,TRBV11-2
ASSEYRGNEQF,TRBJ2-1,TRBV7-2
ASSLAGTSGISGELF,TRBJ2-2,TRBV7-2
SARAGGLQETQY,TRBJ2-5,TRBV20-1
ASSPDSRIPF,TRBJ1-1,TRBV7-8
ASSLGQGAGELF,TRBJ2-2,TRBV5-5